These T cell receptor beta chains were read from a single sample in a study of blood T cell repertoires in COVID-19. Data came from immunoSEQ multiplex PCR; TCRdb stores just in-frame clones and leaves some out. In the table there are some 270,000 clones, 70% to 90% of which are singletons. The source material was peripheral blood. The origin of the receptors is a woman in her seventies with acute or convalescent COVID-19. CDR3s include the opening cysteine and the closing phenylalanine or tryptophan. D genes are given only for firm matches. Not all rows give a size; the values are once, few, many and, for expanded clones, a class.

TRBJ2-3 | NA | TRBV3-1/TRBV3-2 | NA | CASSQVGRGTDF | NA
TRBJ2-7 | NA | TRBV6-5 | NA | CASSLEGGTYEQYF | TGTGCCAGCAGCCTCGAGGGCGGAACCTACGAGCAGTACTTC
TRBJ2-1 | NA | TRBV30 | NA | CAWDADRNEQFF | TGTGCCTGGGACGCCGACAGGAATGAGCAGTTCTTC
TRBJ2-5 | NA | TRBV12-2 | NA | CASRLHTGLANSEETQYF | TGTGCAAGTCGCTTACACACGGGACTAGCTAACTCTGAAGAGACCCAGTACTTC
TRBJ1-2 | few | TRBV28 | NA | CASSFGGHAGSNYGYTF | TGTGCCAGCAGTTTCGGCGGGCACGCCGGGAGCAACTATGGCTACACCTTC
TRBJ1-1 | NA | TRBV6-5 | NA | CASSWGQNTEAFF | TGTGCCAGCAGCTGGGGACAGAACACTGAAGCTTTCTTT
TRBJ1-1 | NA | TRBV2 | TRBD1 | CASTATPGGNTEAFF | TGTGCCAGCACCGCTACCCCAGGGGGCAACACTGAAGCTTTCTTT
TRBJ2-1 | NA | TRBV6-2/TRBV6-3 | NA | CASSYRGGSFEQFF | TGTGCCAGCAGTTACCGTGGCGGTAGCTTTGAGCAGTTCTTC
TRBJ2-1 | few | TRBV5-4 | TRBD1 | CASSFKQGPSYNEQFF | TGTGCCAGCAGCTTCAAACAGGGGCCGTCCTACAATGAGCAGTTCTTC
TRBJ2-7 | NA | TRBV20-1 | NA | CSALADYEQYF | TGCAGTGCTTTAGCGGACTACGAGCAGTACTTC
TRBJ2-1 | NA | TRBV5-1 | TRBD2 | CASSLVAGGPGEQFF | TGCGCCAGCAGCTTAGTAGCGGGGGGGCCCGGTGAGCAGTTCTTC
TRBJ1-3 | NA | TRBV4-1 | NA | CASSQAGVEAGNTIYF | TGCGCCAGCAGCCAAGCGGGGGTTGAAGCTGGAAACACCATATATTTT
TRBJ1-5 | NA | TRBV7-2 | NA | CASSFRQFSNQPQHF | TGTGCCAGCAGCTTCAGACAGTTTAGCAATCAGCCCCAGCATTTT
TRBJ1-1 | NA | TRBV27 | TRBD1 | CASSLGTVDNTEAFF | TGTGCCAGCAGTTTGGGGACAGTTGATAACACTGAAGCTTTCTTT
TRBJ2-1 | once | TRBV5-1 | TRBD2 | CASSSKGPGGNEQFF | TGCGCCAGCAGCTCCAAGGGGCCGGGAGGCAATGAGCAGTTCTTC
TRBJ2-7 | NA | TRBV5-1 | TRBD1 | CASSQTGVAYEQYF | TGCGCCAGCAGCCAGACAGGGGTAGCCTACGAGCAGTACTTC
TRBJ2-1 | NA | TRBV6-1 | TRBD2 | CASSDLLAGVKFF | TGTGCCAGCAGTGACCTACTAGCGGGGGTGAAGTTCTTC
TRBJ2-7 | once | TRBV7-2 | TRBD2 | CASSLAGSRGYEQYF | TGTGCCAGCAGCTTAGCAGGCTCGCGGGGGTACGAGCAGTACTTC
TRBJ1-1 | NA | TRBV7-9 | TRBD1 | CASTRASGTGAEAFF | TGTGCCAGCACAAGGGCTAGCGGGACAGGGGCTGAAGCTTTCTTT
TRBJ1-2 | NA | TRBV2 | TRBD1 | CASSDLRTGQGGYTF | TGTGCCAGCAGCGATCTACGGACAGGCCAGGGCGGCTACACCTTC
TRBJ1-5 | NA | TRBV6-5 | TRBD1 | CASSYSHRGNQPQHF | TGTGCCAGCAGTTACTCCCACAGGGGAAATCAGCCCCAGCATTTT
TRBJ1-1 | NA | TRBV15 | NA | CATRATMNTEAFF | TGTGCCACCAGGGCGACAATGAACACTGAAGCTTTCTTT
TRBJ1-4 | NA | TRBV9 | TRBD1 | CASSVGQGGNEKLFF | TGTGCCAGCAGCGTAGGACAGGGAGGTAATGAAAAACTGTTTTTT
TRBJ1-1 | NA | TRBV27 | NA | CASRRGLGTTEAFF | TGTGCCAGCAGGCGGGGACTGGGGACCACTGAAGCTTTCTTT
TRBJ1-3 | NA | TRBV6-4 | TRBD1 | CASSDRPLDRVGNTIYF | TGTGCCAGCAGTGACCGTCCCCTCGACAGGGTTGGAAACACCATATATTTT
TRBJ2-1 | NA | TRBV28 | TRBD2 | CASSSQRGINEQFF | TGTGCCAGCAGTTCCCAGCGGGGAATCAATGAGCAGTTCTTC
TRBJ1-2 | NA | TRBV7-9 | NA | CASSLGVSHGYTF | TGTGCCAGCAGCTTAGGCGTGTCCCATGGCTACACCTTC
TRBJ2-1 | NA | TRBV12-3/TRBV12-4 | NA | CASSLGAEQFF | TGTGCCAGCAGCCTAGGGGCTGAGCAGTTCTTC
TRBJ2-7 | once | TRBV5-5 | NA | CASIQAVGSSGGQQYF | TGTGCCAGCATCCAGGCGGTAGGTTCTTCGGGCGGGCAGCAGTACTTC
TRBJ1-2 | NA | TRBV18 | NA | CASSPSQGGYTF | TGTGCCAGCTCACCAAGCCAGGGCGGCTACACCTTC
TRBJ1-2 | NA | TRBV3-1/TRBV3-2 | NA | CASSQAAVPYGYTF | TGTGCCAGCAGCCAAGCCGCAGTTCCCTATGGCTACACCTTC
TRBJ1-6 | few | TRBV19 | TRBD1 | CASSRGRGRSPLHF | TGTGCCAGTAGTCGCGGCAGGGGGAGGTCACCCCTCCACTTT
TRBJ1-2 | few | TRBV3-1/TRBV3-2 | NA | CASSRTRMDGYTF | TGTGCCAGCAGTCGCACGAGGATGGATGGCTACACCTTC
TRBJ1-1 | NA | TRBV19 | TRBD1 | CASSMRQGMNTEAFF | TGTGCCAGTAGTATGAGACAGGGAATGAACACTGAAGCTTTCTTT
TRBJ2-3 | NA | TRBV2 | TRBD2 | CARTSGGTDTQYF | TGTGCCAGGACTAGCGGGGGTACAGATACGCAGTATTTT
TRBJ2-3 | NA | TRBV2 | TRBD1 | CASRYDREWTDTQYF | TGTGCCAGCAGATACGACAGGGAATGGACAGATACGCAGTATTTT
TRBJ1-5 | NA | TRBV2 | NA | CASKGEGSNNQPQHF | TGTGCCAGCAAAGGCGAGGGATCCAACAATCAGCCCCAGCATTTT
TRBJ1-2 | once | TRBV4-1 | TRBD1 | CASSRGPGTANYGYTF | TGCGCCAGCAGCCGCGGTCCCGGGACAGCTAACTATGGCTACACCTTC
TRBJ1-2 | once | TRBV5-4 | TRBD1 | CASSFPTGGGGYTF | TGTGCCAGCAGCTTCCCGACAGGGGGGGGAGGCTACACCTTC
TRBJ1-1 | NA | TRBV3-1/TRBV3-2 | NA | CASSQDGGSTEAFF | TGTGCCAGCAGCCAAGACGGGGGAAGTACTGAAGCTTTCTTT